These 25 T cell receptor beta chains were all obtained from the same sample, sequenced in a study of blood T cell repertoires in COVID-19. TCRdb's copy holds only in-frame clones and misses some; the assay was immunoSEQ multiplex PCR. There are around 140,000 clones in the sample; around 90% occur only once, and 4% lies in the top ten. The sequenced material came from PBMCs or T cells enriched from blood (not recorded which). The receptors here all came from a woman between 40 and 50 years old who had been exposed to COVID-19.

This clone was seen more than once but under ten times. V usage is TRBV19 and J usage is TRBJ2-7; the D gene is possibly TRBD2 (5 bases). In germline, CDR1 is LNHDA, CDR2 SQIVND (reference sequence). V shed 4 bases and J shed 3 bases, with 10 bases lying between them. The length of the CDR3 is 13 residues. The CDR3 loop reads CASSKGRYYEQYF. The CDR3, as DNA: TGTGCCAGTAGTAAAGGGAGATACTACGAGCAGTACTTC.

As DNA, the CDR3 is TGTGCCATCAGGGACTCGGGACAGAGCTCCTACGAGCAGTACTTC. Translation gives CAIRDSGQSSYEQYF. This chain links TRBV10-3 with TRBJ2-7, with 7 bases that match TRBD1. The CDR3 is 15 residues long. V dropped 6 bases and J dropped 0; count of bases not matched to a gene: 8. The germline V gene encodes CDR1 ENHRY and CDR2 SYGVKD.

The CDR3 spells CASSSGQVAREQYF. The CDR3 nucleotides read TGTGCCAGCAGCTCAGGACAGGTTGCCCGGGAGCAGTACTTC. The chain couples TRBV5-6 to TRBJ2-7; TRBD1 matches 7 bases. CDR3 length: 14 residues. Germline V CDR1 and CDR2: SGHDT, YYEEEE. Germline trimming cut 3 bases from V and 7 bases from J; bases unmatched to any gene: 10.

This clone was found once. The V call is TRBV4-2, the J call TRBJ2-7; maybe TRBD2 (6 bases). Germline V gene sequence: CDR1 LGHNA, CDR2 YNFKEQ. The CDR3 runs 14 residues. The V end was cut by 0 bases, the J end by 2 bases, with 8 bases between. The CDR3: CASSQDRTTYEQYF. DNA for the CDR3: TGTGCCAGCAGCCAAGATAGGACTACCTACGAGCAGTACTTC.

V gene TRBV29-1 combines with J gene TRBJ2-4; TRBD2 might be the D (5 bases). There are 14 residues in the CDR3. Trimming took off 5 bases at V and 0 bases at J, with 11 bases between the two ends. Germline V gene data show CDR1 as SQVTM and CDR2 as ANQGSEA. In nucleotides, the CDR3 is TGCAGCGTTCCCACCGCGGGAGCCAAAAACATTCAGTACTTC. Its translation is CSVPTAGAKNIQYF.

The chain couples TRBV4-3 to TRBJ2-7; 8 nucleotides match TRBD1. V dropped 3 bases and J dropped 5; count of bases not matched to a gene: 6. Per germline, CDR1 LGHNA and CDR2 YSLEER. CDR3 length: 14 residues. Written as DNA, the CDR3 is TGCGCCAGCAGCCAGAGACAGGGGTTCGACGAGCAGTACTTC. It codes for CASSQRQGFDEQYF.

V and J are TRBV5-1 and TRBJ2-1; tentative D call: TRBD2 (6 bases). The germline V gene encodes CDR1 SGHRS and CDR2 YFSETQ. V was shortened by 6 bases and J by 8 bases, with 12 bases between the two germline ends. The CDR3 totals 12 residues. CDR3 amino acids: CASIGGRDEQFF. In DNA form, the CDR3 reads TGCGCCAGCATAGGAGGGCGAGATGAGCAGTTCTTC.

J is TRBJ2-6 and V is TRBV18; D might be TRBD2 (6 bases). Germline CDR1 is KGHSH and CDR2 is LQKENI. CDR3 size: 17 residues. V lost 5 bases and J lost 4, with 18 bases in between. In nucleotides, the CDR3 is TGTGCCAGCTCAGCCACCGGCTCTCGGGGGGGGGCCAACGTCCTGACTTTC. Translation gives CASSATGSRGGANVLTF.

The chain recombines TRBV9 with TRBJ1-5, with no clear D. There are 13 residues in the CDR3. The V gene lost 0 bases and the J gene lost 6 bases, with 7 bases spanning the gap. Germline V gives CDR1 SGDLS, CDR2 YYNGEE. In DNA form, the CDR3 reads TGTGCCAGCAGCGTAGCCGCCAGTCAGCCCCAGCATTTT. Residues: CASSVAASQPQHF.

The chain joins TRBV14 to TRBJ2-1; the D gene is possibly TRBD2 (5 bases). From germline, CDR1 is SGHDN and CDR2 FVKESK. The CDR3 consists of 15 residues. Trimming cost V 1 base and J 8 bases, with 15 bases left between them. The CDR3 nucleotides read TGTGCCAGCAGCCAAGTCATTCCGGGAAAGGATGAGCAGTTCTTC. Protein sequence: CASSQVIPGKDEQFF.

This clone has only one observation. The V call is TRBV5-3, the J call TRBJ2-2; 11 bases align to TRBD2. TRBV5-3 is placed among ORFs of uncertain function. J was trimmed by 2 bases and V by 4 bases; bases with no gene match: 4. This CDR3 contains 16 residues. The CDR3 nucleotides read TGTGCCAGAAGCGGGGGACTAGCGGATAACACCGGGGAGCTGTTTTTT. It codes for CARSGGLADNTGELFF.

This clone turned up a few times. The chain combines TRBV5-1 with TRBJ1-1; D is unclear. CDR1 SGHRS and CDR2 YFSETQ come from the germline V gene. V lost 4 bases to trimming and J lost 1 base, with 8 bases between them. The length of the CDR3 is 13 residues. The CDR3 here is CASSPLRNTEAFF. The CDR3 DNA reads as TGCGCCAGCAGCCCCCTTCGGAACACTGAAGCTTTCTTT.

J is TRBJ2-5 and V is TRBV19; 11 nucleotides align to TRBD2. The germline gives CDR1 LNHDA, CDR2 SQIVND (reference sequence). J lost 4 bases, V lost 3 bases, and 7 bases had no gene match. The CDR3 extends over 16 amino acids. CDR3 DNA: TGTGCCAGTAGTATTGGTAGCGGGGGGGCTAGAGAGACCCAGTACTTC. Protein product: CASSIGSGGARETQYF.

CDR3 DNA: TGTGCCAGCAGCTTACGGGAAGCGGGGGTCAATGAGCAGTTCTTC. Its protein is CASSLREAGVNEQFF. The chain is built from TRBV7-9 and TRBJ2-1; TRBD2 agrees at 8 bases. This CDR3 has 15 amino acids. V shed 2 bases and J 6 bases; nucleotides not matched to a gene: 6. From germline, CDR1 is SEHNR and CDR2 FQNEAQ (reference sequence). Complete variable domain (other parts from reference TRBV7-9 and TRBJ2-1): DTGVSQNPRHKITKRGQNVTFRCDPISEHNRLYWYRQTLGQGPEFLTYFQNEAQLEKSRLLSDRFSAERPKGSFSTLEIQRTEQGDSAMYLCASSLREAGVNEQFFGPGTRLTVL.

The J gene is TRBJ2-7, the V gene TRBV6-5, with D maybe TRBD1 (6 bases). The germline V and J ends were trimmed by 8 bases and 0 bases, with 11 bases remaining between them. Germline V gives CDR1 MNHEY, CDR2 SVGAGI. The CDR3 runs to 13 residues. CDR3 sequence (DNA): TGTGCCAGCGGCCGGGACAACTCCTACGAGCAGTACTTC. It is translated as CASGRDNSYEQYF.

This clone was detected only once. The chain combines TRBV7-9 with TRBJ2-3, with TRBD2 as a possible D gene (5 bases). V was trimmed by 1 base and J by 2 bases, leaving 10 bases between them. The CDR3 totals 15 residues. The germline gives CDR1 SEHNR, CDR2 FQNEAQ (reference sequence). The CDR3 DNA is TGTGCCAGCAGCTTAGGGAGCGGTCACACAGATACGCAGTATTTT. Its protein product is CASSLGSGHTDTQYF.

V usage is TRBV9 and J usage is TRBJ2-2; 14 positions agree with TRBD2. J lost 7 bases, V lost 5 bases, and 7 bases had no gene match. The CDR3 covers 16 residues. Looked up from germline, CDR1 is SGDLS and CDR2 is YYNGEE. The CDR3 bases are TGTGCCAGCAGAGTGGGACTAGCGGGAGAGGGCGGGGAGCTGTTTTTT. This sequence encodes CASRVGLAGEGGELFF.

The rearrangement uses TRBV7-9 and TRBJ1-5, with TRBD1 identical over 11 bases. Germline V lookup: CDR1 SEHNR, CDR2 FQNEAQ (reference sequence). This CDR3 region has 13 residues. The V segment lost 5 bases and the J segment 9 bases; nucleotides outside the gene matches: 3. CDR3 loop: CASSTGTGGPQHF. As DNA, the CDR3 is TGTGCCAGCAGCACAGGGACAGGGGGGCCCCAGCATTTT.

For this clone: A junction end diverges from the germline sequence, so it may reflect a read error. V usage is TRBV6-5 and J usage is TRBJ2-1; a possible D gene is TRBD1 (5 bases). CDR1 and CDR2 (germline): MNHEY, SVGAGI. This CDR3 is 15 amino acids long. The CDR3: CASTTPGLSHNEQFF. CDR3 in DNA: TGTGCCAGCACTACCCCAGGGCTCTCCCACAATGAGCAGTTCTTC.

This chain connects TRBV24-1 to TRBJ2-3; 10 bases line up with TRBD2. Germline V lookup: CDR1 KGHDR, CDR2 SFDVKD. Trimming removed 6 bases from V and 3 bases from J; junction bases left unmatched: 11. The CDR3 consists of 17 residues. The chain's CDR3 is CATSSGRAGGSTDTQYF. The CDR3 region has the DNA TGTGCCACCAGTAGCGGGAGGGCCGGGGGGTCGACAGATACGCAGTATTTT.

This chain connects TRBV5-1 to TRBJ2-7; D perhaps matches TRBD2 (5 bases). Trimming shortened V by 4 bases and J by 4 bases, and 9 bases separated the two germline ends. This CDR3 has 12 residues. The germline V gene has CDR1 SGHRS and CDR2 YFSETQ. CDR3 coding DNA: TGCGCCAGCAGCCGGGGTTTGTACGAGCAGTACTTC. It encodes CASSRGLYEQYF.

The rearrangement joins TRBV6-2 or TRBV6-3 to TRBJ2-3; D is uncertain. V lost 4 bases to trimming and J lost 4 bases, with 15 bases between them. The CDR3 extends over 15 amino acids. CDR1 and CDR2 from the germline V gene are MNHEY and SVGEGT. The CDR3 is CASSSALGEADTQYF. DNA of the CDR3: TGTGCCAGCAGTTCCGCTCTAGGTGAGGCAGATACGCAGTATTTT.

The chain couples TRBV11-3 to TRBJ2-7; 12 positions match TRBD1. Losses at the gene ends were 4 bases for V and 5 bases for J; bases not matched to a gene: 3. The CDR3 has 14 amino acids. CDR1 and CDR2 from the germline V gene are SGHNT and YENEEA. DNA of the CDR3: TGTGCCAGCAGCTCTGGGACAGGGGGCAACGAGCAGTACTTC. Amino acids: CASSSGTGGNEQYF.

The chain is built from TRBV3-1 (or the pseudogene TRBV3-2) and TRBJ2-1; the match to TRBD2 covers 10 bases. V trimming: 3 bases; J trimming: 5 bases; junction bases outside the gene matches: 1. The CDR3 extends over 14 amino acids. Germline V gene sequence: CDR1 LGHDT, CDR2 YNNKEL (reference sequence). CDR3 protein: CASSHLAGDNEQFF. For the CDR3, the DNA is TGTGCCAGCAGCCACCTAGCGGGAGACAATGAGCAGTTCTTC.

This chain connects TRBV5-8 to TRBJ1-1; D may be TRBD1 (6 bases). The CDR3 loop spans 13 amino acids. Trimming took 2 bases from V and 4 from J, leaving 9 bases between them. CDR1 SGHTS and CDR2 YDEGEE come from the germline V gene. CDR3: CASSFPGATEAFF. CDR3 in DNA: TGTGCCAGCAGCTTCCCAGGGGCCACTGAAGCTTTCTTT. Based on the CDR3 plus reference TRBV5-8 and TRBJ1-1, the full variable domain is EAGVTQSPTHLIKTRGQQATLRCSPISGHTSVYWYQQALGLGLQFLLWYDEGEERNRGNFPPRFSGRQFPNYSSELNVNALELEDSALYLCASSFPGATEAFFGQGTRLTVV.